One TCR beta chain is described in this entry. The target of this receptor is not known. No clone much larger than this one lies a single base away; base qualities are absent. Benign (UC-) specimens were resected bladder lesions without urothelial carcinoma. Bladder lesion specimens were obtained at transurethral resection and were stored at -80C. DNA was isolated from bladder specimens obtained during transurethral resection. Via the germline V gene (reference sequence), CDR1 is LNHDA and CDR2 SQIVND. V ends up 1 base short and J 3 bases short, with an unmatched junction base count of 6. Including cysteine and phenylalanine, the CDR3 has 15 amino acids. The read is trimmed to its CDR3 DNA, 45 bases read in frame from base 1. This entry belongs to a study of T cell repertoires in urothelial bladder cancer (dated by TCRdb to between 2018 and 2021). With respect to the entire study: Of the roughly 12 resected lesions, three were clinically staged as cT0, three as cTa, three as cT1 and three as cT2 or greater. In the study, clonality of the TCR repertoire in bladder tumors was compared against clonality in benign bladder inflammation. Over ten patients with bladder lesions undergoing transurethral resection were identified prospectively. Roughly 13 resected bladder lesions, made up of urothelial carcinoma (UC+) and benign (UC-) specimens, were studied.

The immunoSEQ assay was used to sequence the CDR3 region of the TCR beta chain. In the source study's methods: T-cell fraction, clonal dominance and maximum TCR clone frequency were calculated for each specimen. What TCRdb holds here is the immuneACCESS table cut down to in-frame rearrangements. Part of the clones is not present; checked against another copy, under half of the missing clones reflect an unresolved V gene, and the others are unexplained. That table gives V, J and clone size, and the DNA gave D and trimming. The sample contains more than 9,000 clones, about two thirds of them found a single time. Roughly 6.4% of the sample is taken by the ten largest. The paper as a whole reports these results and caveats: In carcinoma specimens, one T-cell clone made up as much as 17% of infiltrating lymphocytes, versus over 1.5% in benign specimens. Urothelial carcinoma specimens contained fewer T cells than benign specimens, with a median of approximately 5,000 versus 26,000. A median tumor infiltrating lymphocyte percentage of 2% was observed in carcinoma specimens, compared with 10% to 15% in benign specimens.

Here the chain combines TRBV19 and TRBJ2-7; TRBD2 fits 7 bases in the junction. The clonotype comes from a human donor with a benign inflammatory bladder lesion. Material: tumor-infiltrating cells from bladder cancer. The nucleotide sequence reads TGTGCCAGTAGTATAGCTGAGGGAGGGGTCTACGAGCAGTACTTC. Protein translation: CASSIAEGGVYEQYF.